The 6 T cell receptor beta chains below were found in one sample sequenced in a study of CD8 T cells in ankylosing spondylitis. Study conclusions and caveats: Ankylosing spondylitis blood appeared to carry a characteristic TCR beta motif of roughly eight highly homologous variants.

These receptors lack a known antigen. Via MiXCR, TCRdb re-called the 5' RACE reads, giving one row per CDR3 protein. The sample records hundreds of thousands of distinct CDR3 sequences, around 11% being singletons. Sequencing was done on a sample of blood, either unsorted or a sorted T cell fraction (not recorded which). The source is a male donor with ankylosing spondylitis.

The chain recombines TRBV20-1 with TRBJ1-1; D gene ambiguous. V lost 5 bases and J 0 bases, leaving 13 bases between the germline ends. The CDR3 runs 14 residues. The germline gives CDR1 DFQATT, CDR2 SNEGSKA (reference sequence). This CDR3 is CSAPTGGMNTEAFF. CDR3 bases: TGCAGTGCTCCCACGGGAGGAATGAACACTGAAGCTTTCTTT.

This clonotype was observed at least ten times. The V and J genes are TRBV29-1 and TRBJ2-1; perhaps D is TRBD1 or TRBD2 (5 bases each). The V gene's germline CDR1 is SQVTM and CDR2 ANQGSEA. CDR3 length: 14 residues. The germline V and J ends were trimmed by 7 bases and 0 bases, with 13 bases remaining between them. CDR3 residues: CSGPGRNSYNEQFF. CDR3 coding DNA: TGCAGCGGACCGGGACGCAACTCCTACAATGAGCAGTTCTTC.

The CDR3 bases are TGTGCCAGCAGCAAGGGACAGAGGGGCTACACCTTC. Protein product: CASSKGQRGYTF. The genes are TRBV7-9 and TRBJ1-2; 7 bases match TRBD1. Germline CDR1 and CDR2: SEHNR and FQNEAQ (reference sequence). The V gene end was trimmed by 5 bases and the J gene end by 8 bases; junction bases not matched to a gene: 5. The CDR3 contains 12 residues.

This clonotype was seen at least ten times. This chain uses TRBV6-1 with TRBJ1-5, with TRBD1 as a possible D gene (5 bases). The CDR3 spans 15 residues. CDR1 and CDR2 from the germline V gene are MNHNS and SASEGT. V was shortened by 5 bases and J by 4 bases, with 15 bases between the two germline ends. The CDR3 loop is CASSPGTSGNQPQHF. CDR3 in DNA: TGTGCCAGCAGTCCCGGGACTTCGGGGAATCAGCCCCAGCATTTT.

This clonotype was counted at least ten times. The CDR3 sequence is CSARDRDQPQHF. The CDR3 bases are TGCAGTGCTAGAGACAGGGACCAGCCCCAGCATTTT. This chain connects TRBV20-1 to TRBJ1-5; maybe TRBD1 (5 bases). The CDR3 runs 12 residues. Germline values: CDR1 DFQATT, CDR2 SNEGSKA (reference sequence). The ends were cut back, 0 bases at V and 7 bases at J, with 7 bases in the middle.

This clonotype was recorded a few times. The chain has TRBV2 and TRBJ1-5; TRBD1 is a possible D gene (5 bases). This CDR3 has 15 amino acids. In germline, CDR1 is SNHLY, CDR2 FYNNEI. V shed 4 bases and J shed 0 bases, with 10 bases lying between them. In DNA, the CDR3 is TGTGCCAGCAGTGGACAGCTTATTAGCAATCAGCCCCAGCATTTT. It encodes CASSGQLISNQPQHF.